Described below is a single T cell receptor (beta chain) sequence and its context. Its antigen is currently unknown. This CDR3 comprises 18 residues. In germline, CDR1 is SGHKS, CDR2 YYEKEE (reference sequence). V was clipped by 2 bases and J by 5 bases; unmatched bases: 12. This entry belongs to a study of cytomegalovirus exposure and HLA in healthy donors. Primers included in the PCR were 60 Vbeta and 13 Jbeta primers. TCRdb keeps only in-frame clones here, not all; method: immunoSEQ multiplex PCR. The sample includes about 140,000 clones, more than 60% seen only once; the top ten take 8.8%. Study-level findings and limits: It was assumed in the presence/absence analyses that sequencing depth was roughly uniform across donors. Further analysis, carried out later, found HLA-associated TCR beta chains more clonally expanded than equally common other chains.

Specimen: PBMCs. This TCR came from a woman aged 50 to 60 in good health and CMV-seropositive. This chain joins TRBV5-5 and TRBJ1-4; 10 nucleotides agree with TRBD1. CDR3 amino acids: CASSFLVGQGVMNEKLFF. The CDR3 DNA sequence: TGTGCCAGCAGCTTTTTGGTCGGACAGGGGGTTATGAATGAAAAACTGTTTTTT. Supplemented by reference TRBV5-5 and TRBJ1-4, the full variable domain reads DAGVTQSPTHLIKTRGQQVTLRCSPISGHKSVSWYQQVLGQGPQFIFQYYEKEERGRGNFPDRFSARQFPNYSSELNVNALLLGDSALYLCASSFLVGQGVMNEKLFFGSGTQLSVL.